The 9 T cell receptor beta chains below were found in one sample sequenced in a study of T cells in Graves' hyperthyroidism and ophthalmopathy. The CDR3 regions of TCR beta were amplified from RNA transcripts. When the TCR CDR3 underwent first-round RT-PCR, the HTBI primer set was used. TCRdb recomputed calls from the multiplex PCR reads with MiXCR, one row per CDR3 protein. Of a few hundred thousand distinct CDR3 sequences in the sample, 35% to 55% were seen once. The sequenced sample consisted of peripheral blood or thyroid tissue (not recorded which). The receptors were sampled from a woman between 18 and 29 years old with Graves' hyperthyroidism.

The chain uses TRBV2 and TRBJ2-7, with D perhaps matching TRBD1 (5 bases). Trimming cost V 4 bases and J 0 bases, with 16 bases left between them. The CDR3 length is 16 residues. Germline V gives CDR1 SNHLY, CDR2 FYNNEI. The CDR3 nucleotides are TGTGCCAGCAGTGGATCAGCCAGGGATAGCTCCTACGAGCAGTACTTC. Its translation: CASSGSARDSSYEQYF. The complete variable domain, with remaining parts taken from reference TRBV2 and TRBJ2-7, reads EPEVTQTPSHQVTQMGQEVILRCVPISNHLYFYWYRQILGQKVEFLVSFYNNEISEKSEIFDDQFSVERPDGSNFTLKIRSTKLEDSAMYFCASSGSARDSSYEQYFGPGTRLTVT.

The V gene is TRBV29-1, the J gene TRBJ1-1, with D perhaps TRBD1 (6 bases). Germline V gene lookup returns CDR1 SQVTM and CDR2 ANQGSEA. Trimming shortened V by 8 bases and J by 0 bases, and 10 bases separated the two germline ends. This CDR3 has 12 amino acids. CDR3 coding DNA: TGCAGCATCCAGGGGATGAACACTGAAGCTTTCTTT. It yields the protein CSIQGMNTEAFF.

The table lists this clonotype with a few counts. The V and J genes are TRBV12-3 or TRBV12-4 and TRBJ2-1; TRBD2 aligns across 9 bases. This CDR3 region has 14 residues. V shed 3 bases and J 9 bases; nucleotides not matched to a gene: 6. The CDR3 spells CASSFGGRVGEQFF. The CDR3 coding sequence is TGTGCCAGCAGTTTTGGCGGGAGGGTAGGTGAGCAGTTCTTC.

The chain couples TRBV9 to TRBJ1-6, with TRBD1 matching 7 bases. Germline CDR1 is SGDLS and CDR2 is YYNGEE. The CDR3 is 13 amino acids. Trimming at V came to 7 bases and at J to 7 bases, leaving 5 bases not matched to a gene. In DNA, the CDR3 is TGTGCCAGCCTCCGGGACAGCAATTCACCCCTCCACTTT. Its protein is CASLRDSNSPLHF.

This chain links TRBV2 with TRBJ2-7; 7 positions match TRBD1. Germline CDR1 and CDR2: SNHLY and FYNNEI. V dropped 3 bases and J dropped 3; count of bases not matched to a gene: 5. The CDR3 contains 14 residues. CDR3 sequence (DNA): TGTGCCAGCAGTGAGAGGGGGCTGAGCTACGAGCAGTACTTC. Translated, it gives CASSERGLSYEQYF.

The chain is built from TRBV18 and TRBJ2-7; TRBD2 agrees at 12 bases. Germline assignment: CDR1 KGHSH and CDR2 LQKENI. The length of the CDR3 is 16 residues. V gave up 3 bases and J gave up 1 base; unmatched junction bases: 4. The CDR3 sequence is CASSPRGLAGSYEQYF. CDR3 nucleotides: TGTGCCAGCTCACCTCGAGGACTAGCGGGGTCCTACGAGCAGTACTTC.

There are many counts of this clonotype. DNA of the CDR3: TGTGCCAGCAGCTTGGAATGGGACGGAAATGAAAAACTGTTTTTT. Protein sequence: CASSLEWDGNEKLFF. The genes are TRBV5-4 and TRBJ1-4; the D gene is possibly TRBD1 (5 bases). This CDR3 is 15 amino acids long. The V and J ends lost 0 bases and 5 bases respectively, with 11 bases between them. The V gene's germline CDR1 is SGHNT and CDR2 YYREEE (reference sequence).

This chain joins TRBV7-6 and TRBJ2-7, with 11 positions matching TRBD1. The CDR3 runs to 13 residues. Trimming cost V 8 bases and J 3 bases; bases outside gene matches: 3. Germline CDR1 and CDR2: SGHVS and FNYEAQ. The CDR3 DNA sequence: TGTGCCAGCCGGGACAGGGGGTTCTACGAGCAGTACTTC. Its translation: CASRDRGFYEQYF.

This clonotype came up many times. The chain links TRBV5-1 to TRBJ2-7; 11 bases map to TRBD2. The germline V gene has CDR1 SGHRS and CDR2 YFSETQ. V lost 5 bases, J lost 1 base, and 5 bases stayed unmatched. This CDR3 is built from 15 residues. The chain's CDR3 is CASRTLAGGSYEQYF. DNA for the CDR3: TGCGCCAGCAGAACGTTAGCGGGAGGGTCCTACGAGCAGTACTTC.